The rows below give T cell receptor beta chains drawn from one sample of a study of identical twins. One entry per CDR3 protein, called by TCRdb with MiXCR from the 5' RACE reads. This table holds 450,000 to 500,000 distinct CDR3 sequences, roughly an eighth found once. The same specimen was also included in a second study, on yellow fever vaccine responses in identical twins.

The source material was CD4+ T cells sorted from blood. The receptors shown here come from a woman under 30 in good health. Both conserved end residues are part of each CDR3. A D gene is named only where the DNA matches it firmly. A row's size may be missing; if present it is once, few, many or a size class.

size,D,J,V,DNA,CDR3
few,TRBD2,TRBJ2-5,TRBV15,TGTGCCACCAGCAGAGATTCTAAAGCGGGGGGGCAAGAGACCCAGTACTTC,CATSRDSKAGGQETQYF
few,TRBD2,TRBJ2-1,TRBV4-3,TGCGCCAGCAGCCAAGCAGGCGGGAGGGTAGGGAATGAGCAGTTCTTC,CASSQAGGRVGNEQFF
few,TRBD1,TRBJ2-1,TRBV9,TGTGCCAGCAGCCCGAGTGTAGGGACAGATTGGTTCTTC,CASSPSVGTDWFF
NA,TRBD1,TRBJ1-1,TRBV7-9,TGTGCCAGCAGCAGAGAGGACAGGAGCTACACTGAAGCTTTCTTT,CASSREDRSYTEAFF
many,NA,TRBJ2-3,TRBV7-7,TGTGCTAGCAGCTTAGGAGCGACAGATACGCAGTATTTT,CASSLGATDTQYF
many,TRBD2,TRBJ2-7,TRBV4-3,TGCGCCAGCAGCCAAGAAGTTACCAGCGGGAGGGCCTTCTCCTACGAGCAGTACTTC,CASSQEVTSGRAFSYEQYF
few,TRBD2,TRBJ2-3,TRBV11-2,TGTGCCAGCAGCTTAATGTTGGCTAGCGGGGGGAGAACAGATACGCAGTATTTT,CASSLMLASGGRTDTQYF
few,TRBD2,TRBJ2-2,TRBV4-2,TGTGCCAGCCGGACTAGCGGAGGCACCGGGGAGCTGTTTTTT,CASRTSGGTGELFF
many,NA,TRBJ2-2,TRBV3-1,TGTGCCAGCAAACGAGGGGCGAACACCGGGGAGCTGTTTTTT,CASKRGANTGELFF
NA,NA,TRBJ2-7,TRBV28,TGTGCCAGCAGTTTATTAGGCGGAGGAAACTACGAGCAGTACTTC,CASSLLGGGNYEQYF
NA,NA,TRBJ2-7,TRBV4-1,TGCGCCAGCAGCCAAGTTCCTCCCCGGGCGGGGGAGCAGTACTTC,CASSQVPPRAGEQYF
few,NA,TRBJ2-4,TRBV7-9,TGTGCCAGGGATCCCTTAGCCAAAAACATTCAGTACTTC,CARDPLAKNIQYF
many,NA,TRBJ2-1,TRBV2,TGTGCCAGAAGGGAAGCGCTGGCCTACAATGAGCAGTTCTTC,CARREALAYNEQFF
NA,TRBD2,TRBJ2-1,TRBV5-8,TGTGCCAGCAGCTTAGGACTAGCGGGAGGGCAAAATGAGCAGTTCTTC,CASSLGLAGGQNEQFF
NA,NA,TRBJ2-7,TRBV7-3,TGTGCCAGCAGCTTACAGGCAGGTTTCGAGCAGTACTTC,CASSLQAGFEQYF
many,NA,TRBJ2-5,TRBV5-1,TGTGCCAGCAGCTTAGGGGGAACTCAAGAGACCCAGTACTTC,CASSLGGTQETQYF
NA,NA,TRBJ2-1,TRBV3-1,TGTGCCTGCAGCCCCGCCGGGGCGAAGGTGGCCGAGCAGTTCTTC,CACSPAGAKVAEQFF
many,TRBD2,TRBJ2-4,TRBV20-1,TGCAGTGCTTGGTTTACTAGCGGGAGTATTCTCGACATTCAGTACTTC,CSAWFTSGSILDIQYF
NA,NA,TRBJ2-3,TRBV5-6,TGTGCCAGCAGCTTGGATGATGGCGCGAGCACAGATACGCAGTATTTT,CASSLDDGASTDTQYF